This T cell receptor beta chain was sequenced for a study of T cell repertoires in cytomegalovirus infection. Study summary: From public TCR beta signatures came an indication of both CMV infection and matching HLA type.

Only one count was recorded for this clonotype. TCRdb itself ran the reads through MiXCR, one entry per CDR3 protein. The sample holds some 600,000 distinct CDR3 sequences, 20% to 25% seen once. The sample comprised CD8+ T cells from PBMCs. This TCR derives from a human donor in good health (CMV status not recorded). Some clones in this sample may be carry-over from other donors' samples.

The CDR3 DNA reads as TGTGCCAGCAGCAAAGTAACCCGGGCCGGCACAGATACGCAGTATTTT. Its translation is CASSKVTRAGTDTQYF. J is TRBJ2-3 and V is TRBV6-2 or TRBV6-3; D not resolved. Germline V gene lookup returns CDR1 MNHEY and CDR2 SVGEGT. The CDR3 runs 16 residues. Trimming stripped 6 bases from V and 1 base from J, with 17 bases between.